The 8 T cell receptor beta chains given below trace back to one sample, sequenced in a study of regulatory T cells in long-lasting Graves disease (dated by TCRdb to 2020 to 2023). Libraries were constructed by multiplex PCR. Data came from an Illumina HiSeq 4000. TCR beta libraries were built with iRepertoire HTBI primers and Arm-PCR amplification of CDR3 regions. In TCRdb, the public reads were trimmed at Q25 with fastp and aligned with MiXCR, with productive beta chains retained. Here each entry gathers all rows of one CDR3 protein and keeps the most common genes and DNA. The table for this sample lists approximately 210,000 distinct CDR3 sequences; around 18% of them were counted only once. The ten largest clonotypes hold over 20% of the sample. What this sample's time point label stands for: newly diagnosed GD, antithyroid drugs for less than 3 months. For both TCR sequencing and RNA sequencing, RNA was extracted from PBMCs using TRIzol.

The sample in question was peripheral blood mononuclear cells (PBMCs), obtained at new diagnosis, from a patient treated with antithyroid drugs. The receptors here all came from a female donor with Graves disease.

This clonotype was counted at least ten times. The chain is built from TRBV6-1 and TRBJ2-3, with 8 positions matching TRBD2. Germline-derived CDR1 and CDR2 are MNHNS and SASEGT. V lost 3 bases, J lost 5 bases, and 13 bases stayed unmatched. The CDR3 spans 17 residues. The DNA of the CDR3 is TGTGCCAGCAGTGATCTCCGAGCGGGAGATATGGGAGATACGCAGTATTTT. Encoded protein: CASSDLRAGDMGDTQYF.

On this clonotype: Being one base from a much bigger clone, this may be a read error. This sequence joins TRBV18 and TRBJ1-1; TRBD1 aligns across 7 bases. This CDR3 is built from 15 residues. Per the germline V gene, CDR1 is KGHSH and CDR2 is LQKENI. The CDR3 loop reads CTSSPLKGTDTEAFF. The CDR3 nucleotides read TGTACCAGCTCACCGTTGAAAGGGACAGACACTGAAGCTTTCTTT.

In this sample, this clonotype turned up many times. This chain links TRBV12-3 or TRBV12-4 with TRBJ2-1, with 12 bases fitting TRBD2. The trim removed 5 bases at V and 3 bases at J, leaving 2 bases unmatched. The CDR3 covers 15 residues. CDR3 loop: CASSRGLAGYNEQFF. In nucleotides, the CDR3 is TGTGCCAGCAGTAGGGGACTAGCGGGCTACAATGAGCAGTTCTTC.

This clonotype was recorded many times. DNA of the CDR3: TGTGCCAGCAGTTACACAGGGAACACCGGGGAGCTGTTTTTT. This sequence encodes CASSYTGNTGELFF. V usage is TRBV6-2 or TRBV6-3 and J usage is TRBJ2-2, with D maybe TRBD1 (5 bases). This CDR3 has 14 residues. The V gene lost 2 bases and the J gene lost 1 base, with 5 bases spanning the gap. Germline values: CDR1 MNHEY, CDR2 SVGEGT.

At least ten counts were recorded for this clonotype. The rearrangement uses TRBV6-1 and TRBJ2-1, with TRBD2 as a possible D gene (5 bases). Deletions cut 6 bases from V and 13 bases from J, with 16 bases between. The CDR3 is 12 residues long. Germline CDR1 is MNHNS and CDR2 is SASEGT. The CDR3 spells CASSPPTGIQFF. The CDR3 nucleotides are TGTGCCAGCAGCCCCCCAACGGGAATCCAGTTCTTC.

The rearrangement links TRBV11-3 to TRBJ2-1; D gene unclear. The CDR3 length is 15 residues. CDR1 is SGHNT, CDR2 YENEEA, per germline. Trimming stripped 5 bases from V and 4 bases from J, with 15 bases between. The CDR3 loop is CASSHRSGWYNEQFF. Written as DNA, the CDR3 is TGTGCCAGCAGCCACCGTTCTGGTTGGTACAATGAGCAGTTCTTC.

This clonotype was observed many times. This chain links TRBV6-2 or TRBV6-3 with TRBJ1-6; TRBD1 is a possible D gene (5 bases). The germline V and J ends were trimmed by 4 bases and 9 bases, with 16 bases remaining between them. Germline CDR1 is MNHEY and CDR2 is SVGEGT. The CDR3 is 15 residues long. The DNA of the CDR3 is TGTGCCAGCAGTTCCCAGGGCGGTCCTTCTTCACCCCTCCACTTT. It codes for CASSSQGGPSSPLHF.

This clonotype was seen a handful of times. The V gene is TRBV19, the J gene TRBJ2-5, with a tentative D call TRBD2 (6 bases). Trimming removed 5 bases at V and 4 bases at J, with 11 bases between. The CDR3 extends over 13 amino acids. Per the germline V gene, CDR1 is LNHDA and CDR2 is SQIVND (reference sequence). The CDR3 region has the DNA TGTGCCAGTAGTCAATGGGGACTAGAGACCCAGTACTTC. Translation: CASSQWGLETQYF.